The 7 T cell receptor beta chains listed next were all sequenced from one sample in a study of cytomegalovirus exposure and HLA in healthy donors. Data came from immunoSEQ multiplex PCR; TCRdb stores just in-frame clones and leaves some out. The sample holds about 83,000 clones, about 96% seen once. Sequencing input: PBMCs. The receptors stem from a woman under 30 in good health and CMV-seronegative.

The V call is TRBV16, the J call TRBJ1-1, with D maybe TRBD1 (6 bases). The germline V gene encodes CDR1 KGHSY and CDR2 FQNENV. Deletions cut 1 base from V and 2 bases from J, with 11 bases between. The CDR3 totals 15 residues. As DNA, the CDR3 is TGTGCCAGCAGCCAATTCGGGGGGCGAAACACTGAAGCTTTCTTT. Amino acids: CASSQFGGRNTEAFF.

The chain couples TRBV28 to TRBJ1-1; 8 nucleotides line up with TRBD1. The germline gives CDR1 MDHEN, CDR2 SYDVKM. The V segment lost 5 bases and the J segment 0 bases; nucleotides outside the gene matches: 5. The CDR3 extends over 15 amino acids. The CDR3 bases are TGTGCCAGCAGTCTCGGGACAGGCATGAACACTGAAGCTTTCTTT. This translates into CASSLGTGMNTEAFF.

The chain employs TRBV6-6 and TRBJ1-1, with 9 positions matching TRBD1. V shed 5 bases and J 7 bases; nucleotides not matched to a gene: 14. This CDR3 spans 16 amino acids. CDR1 is MNHNY, CDR2 SVGAGI, per germline (reference sequence). Here the CDR3 reads CASSPNRGREASEAFF. The CDR3 nucleotides are TGTGCCAGCAGTCCAAACAGGGGGCGCGAGGCCAGTGAAGCTTTCTTT.

The chain carries TRBV4-1 and TRBJ1-5, with D maybe TRBD1 (6 bases). This CDR3 is 16 amino acids long. Germline values: CDR1 MGHRA, CDR2 YSYEKL. Trimming took 0 bases from V and 4 from J, leaving 13 bases between them. CDR3 DNA sequence: TGCGCCAGCAGCCAAGACACAGGGTCCAATAATCAGCCCCAGCATTTT. This sequence encodes CASSQDTGSNNQPQHF.

This chain connects TRBV27 to TRBJ2-3; 10 nucleotides line up with TRBD1. J was trimmed by 4 bases and V by 6 bases; bases with no gene match: 16. The CDR3 sequence is 18 residues long. Germline V gene sequence: CDR1 MNHEY, CDR2 SMNVEV (reference sequence). CDR3 bases: TGTGCCAGCAGCCGTTTGAGAGTGAGCGGGACAGGGGCAGATACGCAGTATTTT. Protein sequence: CASSRLRVSGTGADTQYF.

The chain employs TRBV15 and TRBJ2-5, with D perhaps matching TRBD1 (6 bases). CDR3 size: 15 residues. Trimming left V 0 bases short and J 5 bases short, with 13 bases between. Germline V gene data show CDR1 as LNHNV and CDR2 as YYDKDF (reference sequence). In DNA form, the CDR3 reads TGTGCCACCAGCAGAGATCCAGGGGCCGATGAGACCCAGTACTTC. The encoded protein is CATSRDPGADETQYF. The full variable domain, completed using reference TRBV15 and TRBJ2-5, is DAMVIQNPRYQVTQFGKPVTLSCSQTLNHNVMYWYQQKSSQAPKLLFHYYDKDFNNEADTPDNFQSRRPNTSFCFLDIRSPGLGDTAMYLCATSRDPGADETQYFGPGTRLLVL.

This chain links TRBV11-2 with TRBJ1-1; 7 nucleotides align to TRBD1. Germline assignment: CDR1 SGHAT and CDR2 FQNNGV. The CDR3 is made up of 13 amino acids. J gave up 8 bases and V 2 bases, and 5 bases lay outside the gene matches. The CDR3 spells CASSLPLQGEAFF. CDR3 coding DNA: TGTGCCAGCAGCTTACCCTTACAGGGGGAAGCTTTCTTT.